This entry describes one T cell receptor (beta chain). Antigen specificity is unknown. This sample was taken from a study of cytomegalovirus exposure and HLA in healthy donors. The PCR used 60 Vbeta and 13 Jbeta primers. Generated by immunoSEQ multiplex PCR, the TCRdb table keeps only in-frame clones and is missing some. The repertoire holds approximately 110,000 clones, with 60% to 80% as singletons. Germline CDR1 is SNHLY and CDR2 is FYNNEI. The junction had 11 bases not matched to a gene; V was cut back by 7 bases and J by 4 bases. The CDR3 covers 15 residues. Points from the study as a whole: For most TCR beta V segments, an earlier analysis put the productive rate at about 90% or about 30% of the time.

This chain uses TRBV2 with TRBJ2-3; 7 bases align to TRBD2. Input material: PBMCs. The source is a woman younger than 45 in good health and CMV-seropositive. CDR3 region: CASTRGWEGSDTQYF. As DNA, the CDR3 is TGTGCCAGCACTCGGGGTTGGGAGGGTTCAGATACGCAGTATTTT. The full variable domain, in which reference TRBV2 and TRBJ2-3 provide the parts outside the CDR3, is EPEVTQTPSHQVTQMGQEVILRCVPISNHLYFYWYRQILGQKVEFLVSFYNNEISEKSEIFDDQFSVERPDGSNFTLKIRSTKLEDSAMYFCASTRGWEGSDTQYFGPGTRLTVL.